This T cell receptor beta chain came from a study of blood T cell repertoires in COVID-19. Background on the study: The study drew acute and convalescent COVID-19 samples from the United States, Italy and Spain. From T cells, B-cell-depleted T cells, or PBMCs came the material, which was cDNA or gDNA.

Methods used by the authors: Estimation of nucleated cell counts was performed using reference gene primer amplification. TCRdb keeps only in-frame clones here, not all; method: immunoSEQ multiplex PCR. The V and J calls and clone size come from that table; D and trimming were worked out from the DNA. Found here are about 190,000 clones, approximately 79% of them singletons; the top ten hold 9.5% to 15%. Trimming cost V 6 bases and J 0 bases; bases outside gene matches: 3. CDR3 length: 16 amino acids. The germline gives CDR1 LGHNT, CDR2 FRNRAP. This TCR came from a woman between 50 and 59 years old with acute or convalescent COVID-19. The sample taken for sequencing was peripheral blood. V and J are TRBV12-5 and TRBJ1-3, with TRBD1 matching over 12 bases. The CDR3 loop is CASGPGQGASGNTIYF. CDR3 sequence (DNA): TGTGCTAGTGGCCCGGGACAGGGGGCCTCTGGAAACACCATATATTTT.